The entry that follows covers one TCR beta chain sequence. What it binds is not known. Germline-derived CDR1 and CDR2 are LGHNA and YSLEER. V shed 1 base and J 7 bases; nucleotides not matched to a gene: 2. This CDR3 region has 15 residues. TCRdb's copy holds only in-frame clones and misses some; the assay was immunoSEQ multiplex PCR. Of just under 150,000 clones in the sample, approximately 89% were seen once. These data are taken from a study of T cell responses to AZD1222 COVID-19 vaccine. General study results and limits: Only a handful of people who got AZD1222 tested seropositive at baseline.

The receptor was isolated from an adult who received the AZD1222 COVID-19 vaccine. Sequencing used peripheral blood, obtained 28 days after the second AZD1222 dose. This sequence joins TRBV4-3 and TRBJ1-6; 9 positions agree with TRBD1. This CDR3 reads CASSQGQGGNSPLHF. In DNA form, the CDR3 reads TGCGCCAGCAGCCAAGGACAGGGGGGGAATTCACCCCTCCACTTT.